The T cell receptor (beta chain) described here comes from a study of T cell repertoires in cytomegalovirus infection. Whole-study context: CMV infection and matching HLA type were both indicated by public TCR beta signatures. Whole-study results and caveats: Summed frequency of shared TCR beta families picked out CMV carriers who also had the relevant HLA. HLA-C-restricted, CMV-specific TCR beta clonotypes were dominant ex vivo.

Looked up from germline, CDR1 is SGHTA and CDR2 is FQGNSA. Trimming removed 0 bases from V and 4 bases from J; junction bases left unmatched: 2. The CDR3 length is 16 residues. TCRdb redid the calling of the reads with MiXCR, one entry per CDR3 protein. This sample yields some 180,000 distinct CDR3 sequences, of which about a tenth are seen a single time; about 4.6% belongs to the top ten. This clonotype showed up many times. Its antigen is still unknown. Sequencing was carried out using PBMCs. This clonotype was obtained from a human donor in good health (CMV status not recorded). Some clones in this sample may be carry-over from other donors' samples. The chain recombines TRBV7-2 with TRBJ2-2, with 10 bases fitting TRBD2. CDR3: CASSLAASGSTGELFF. In nucleotides, the CDR3 is TGTGCCAGCAGCTTAGCGGCTAGCGGGAGCACCGGGGAGCTGTTTTTT.